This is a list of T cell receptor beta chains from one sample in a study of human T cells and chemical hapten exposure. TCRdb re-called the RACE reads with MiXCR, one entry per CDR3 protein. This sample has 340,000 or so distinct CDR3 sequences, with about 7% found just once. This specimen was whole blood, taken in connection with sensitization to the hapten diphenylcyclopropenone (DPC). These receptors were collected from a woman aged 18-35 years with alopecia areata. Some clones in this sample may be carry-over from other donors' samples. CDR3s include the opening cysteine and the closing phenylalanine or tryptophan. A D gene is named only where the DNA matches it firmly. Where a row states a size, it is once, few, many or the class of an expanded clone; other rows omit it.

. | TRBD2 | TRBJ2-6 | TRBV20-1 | CSARDYPKGANVLTF | TGCAGTGCGAGGGACTACCCAAAGGGGGCCAACGTCCTGACTTTC
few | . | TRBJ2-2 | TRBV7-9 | CASSSGALRITGELFF | TGTGCCAGCAGCTCCGGGGCCCTGAGGATCACCGGGGAGCTGTTTTTT
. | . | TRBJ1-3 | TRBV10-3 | CAAQGQSGNTIYF | TGTGCCGCACAGGGTCAGTCTGGAAACACCATATATTTT
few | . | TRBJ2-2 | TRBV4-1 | CASSQDPRGTGELFF | TGCGCCAGCAGCCAAGATCCAAGGGGAACCGGGGAGCTGTTTTTT
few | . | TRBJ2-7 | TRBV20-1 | CSARAPTSRYEQYF | TGCAGTGCTAGAGCCCCCACGTCTAGGTACGAGCAGTACTTC
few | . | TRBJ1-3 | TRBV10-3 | CAISEFSGNTIYF | TGTGCCATCAGTGAATTCTCTGGAAACACCATATATTTT
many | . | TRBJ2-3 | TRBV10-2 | CASSEAPSSTDTQYF | TGCGCCAGCAGCGAGGCACCCTCTAGCACAGATACGCAGTATTTT
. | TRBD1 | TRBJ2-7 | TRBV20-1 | CSARRDREPYEQYF | TGCAGTGCTAGAAGGGACAGGGAACCCTACGAGCAGTACTTC
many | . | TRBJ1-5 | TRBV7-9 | CASSLDGYQPQHF | TGTGCCAGCAGCTTGGACGGTTATCAGCCCCAGCATTTT
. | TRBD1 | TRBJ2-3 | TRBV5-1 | CASSLEGQSTDTQYF | TGCGCCAGCAGCCTCGAGGGACAGAGCACAGATACGCAGTATTTT
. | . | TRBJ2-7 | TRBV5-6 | CASSLTGKVSYEQYF | TGTGCCAGCAGCTTGACAGGGAAGGTCTCCTACGAGCAGTACTTC
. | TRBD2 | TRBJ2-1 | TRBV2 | CASSAPGSGVGNEQFF | TGTGCCAGCAGTGCCCCCGGAAGCGGGGTCGGGAATGAGCAGTTCTTC
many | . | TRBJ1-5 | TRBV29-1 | CSVADNSNQPQHF | TGCAGCGTTGCGGATAATAGCAATCAGCCCCAGCATTTT
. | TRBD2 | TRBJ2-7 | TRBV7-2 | CASTKLAGGTYEQYF | TGTGCCAGCACCAAACTAGCGGGGGGAACCTACGAGCAGTACTTC
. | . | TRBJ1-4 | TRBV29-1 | CSVVSDTRKLFF | TGCAGCGTTGTTTCGGACACGAGAAAACTGTTTTTT
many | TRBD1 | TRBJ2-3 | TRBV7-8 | CASSLWTGGAGDTQYF | TGTGCCAGCAGCTTATGGACAGGGGGAGCTGGAGATACGCAGTATTTT
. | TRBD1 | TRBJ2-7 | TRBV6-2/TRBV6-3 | CATGQGPYEQYF | TGTGCCACAGGACAGGGACCTTACGAGCAGTACTTC
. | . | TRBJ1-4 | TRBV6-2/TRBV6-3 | CASKDQGPLFF | TGTGCCAGCAAGGACCAGGGACCACTGTTTTTT
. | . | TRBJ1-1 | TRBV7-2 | CASSKDGRGYYTEAFF | TGTGCCAGCAGCAAAGACGGCAGGGGTTATTACACTGAAGCTTTCTTT
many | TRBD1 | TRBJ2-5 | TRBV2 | CASSRRTGGGETQYF | TGTGCCAGCAGTCGGAGGACAGGGGGAGGAGAGACCCAGTACTTC
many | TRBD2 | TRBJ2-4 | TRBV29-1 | CSAGTGTSLNIQYF | TGCAGCGCCGGAACCGGGACTAGCCTTAACATTCAGTACTTC
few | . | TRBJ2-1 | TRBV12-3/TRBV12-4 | CASSFVQGEQFF | TGTGCCAGCAGTTTCGTTCAGGGTGAGCAGTTCTTC
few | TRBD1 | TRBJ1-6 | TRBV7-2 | CASSSRGQGGSPLHF | TGTGCCAGCAGCTCCCGGGGACAGGGGGGATCACCCCTCCACTTT
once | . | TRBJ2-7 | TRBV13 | CASSFRRAYEQYF | TGTGCCAGCAGCTTTCGACGGGCCTACGAGCAGTACTTC
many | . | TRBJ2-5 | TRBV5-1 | CASRYDGQETQYF | TGCGCCAGCAGATATGACGGGCAAGAGACCCAGTACTTC
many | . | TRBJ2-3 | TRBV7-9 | CASSLYTDTQYF | TGTGCCAGCAGCCTATACACAGATACGCAGTATTTT
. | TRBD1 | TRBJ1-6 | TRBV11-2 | CASSRTGQGFDSYNSPLHF | TGTGCCAGCAGCCGTACGGGACAGGGCTTCGACTCCTATAATTCACCCCTCCACTTT